The rows below give T cell receptor beta chains drawn from one sample of a study of T cells in Graves' hyperthyroidism and ophthalmopathy. Each CDR3 protein is one row after TCRdb ran MiXCR on the multiplex PCR reads. This sample has about 560,000 distinct CDR3 sequences; around 45% occur once, and the top ten carry 8.2%. What was sequenced was peripheral blood or thyroid tissue (not recorded which). The source is a woman aged 18-29 years with Graves' hyperthyroidism. CDR3s include the opening cysteine and the closing phenylalanine or tryptophan. D genes are given only for firm matches. Size is omitted from some rows. Given values are once, few, many or a class for expanded clones.

d_gene	v_gene	j_gene	len	abundance	CDR3nt	CDR3aa
.	TRBV5-1	TRBJ1-1	13	.	TGCGCCAGCAGCGTGGACTCGGTCACTGAAGCTTTCTTT	CASSVDSVTEAFF
.	TRBV7-9	TRBJ1-1	13	many	TGTGCCAGCAGCCCCCTTTCGGACACTGAAGCTTTCTTT	CASSPLSDTEAFF
.	TRBV2	TRBJ2-5	13	few	TGTGCCTCACGGACTGGGCCCCAAGAGACCCAGTACTTC	CASRTGPQETQYF
.	TRBV20-1	TRBJ1-5	12	many	TGCAGTGCCACGGACGGAGATCAGCCCCAGCATTTT	CSATDGDQPQHF
.	TRBV6-5	TRBJ1-4	15	few	TGTGCCAGTAGTGCCCGACGGTTAGCTAATGAAAAACTGTTTTTT	CASSARRLANEKLFF
.	TRBV11-2	TRBJ2-7	13	few	TGTGCCAGCAGCTCGAGGCGAGCAGGGGAGCAGTACTTC	CASSSRRAGEQYF
.	TRBV7-2	TRBJ2-6	12	.	TGTGCCAGCAGCTTCGGGGACAACGTCCTGACTTTC	CASSFGDNVLTF
TRBD1	TRBV12-3/TRBV12-4	TRBJ1-2	15	.	TGTGCCAGCACTACCCGAGACAGGGGAAGGTATGGCTACACCTTC	CASTTRDRGRYGYTF
.	TRBV29-1	TRBJ2-7	12	once	TGCAGCGCCCAAACCGGGATCTACGAGCAGTACTTC	CSAQTGIYEQYF
.	TRBV19	TRBJ1-2	14	few	TGTGCCAGTCATCCCCGGGGAGCTAACTATGGCTACACCTTC	CASHPRGANYGYTF
.	TRBV7-9	TRBJ2-5	15	few	TGTGCCAGCAGCTTAGGAGGCTGGCTCCAAGAGACCCAGTACTTC	CASSLGGWLQETQYF
TRBD1	TRBV5-1	TRBJ1-1	16	few	TGCGCCAGCAGCCGACCTTACGGACAGGATGGTGCTGAAGCTTTCTTT	CASSRPYGQDGAEAFF
TRBD1	TRBV7-9	TRBJ1-2	14	.	TGTGCCAGCAGCGGCACTAGCGACAGGGCTGGCTACACCTTC	CASSGTSDRAGYTF
.	TRBV24-1	TRBJ2-5	15	.	TGTGCCACCAGTGGTTCAGGGCCCTCCAAAGAGACCCAGTACTTC	CATSGSGPSKETQYF
.	TRBV2	TRBJ1-5	13	many	TGTGCCAGCACAGGGACGGTCAATCAGCCCCAGCATTTT	CASTGTVNQPQHF
TRBD2	TRBV20-1	TRBJ2-5	15	.	TGCAGTGCTAGAGCACTAGCGGTCCGAGCCGAGACCCAGTACTTC	CSARALAVRAETQYF
.	TRBV7-9	TRBJ1-1	14	many	TGTGCCAGCAGCTCTTTGGGTGGCAACACTGAAGCTTTCTTT	CASSSLGGNTEAFF
TRBD1	TRBV14	TRBJ1-4	15	many	TGTGCCAGCAGCCCCCGAGACAGGGCTCACGAAAAACTGTTTTTT	CASSPRDRAHEKLFF
TRBD1	TRBV10-2	TRBJ2-5	14	.	TGCGCCACCAGCCGGGGACAGGGTGTAGAGACCCAGTACTTC	CATSRGQGVETQYF
.	TRBV9	TRBJ2-7	10	.	TGTGCCAGCAGCGCCTACGGGCAGTACTTC	CASSAYGQYF
TRBD2	TRBV12-3/TRBV12-4	TRBJ2-2	12	.	TGTGCCAGCGGGAGGGGAATCGGGGAGCTGTTTTTT	CASGRGIGELFF
.	TRBV10-3	TRBJ1-5	13	.	TGTGCCATCACGAGAAGTACGGATCAGCCCCAGCATTTT	CAITRSTDQPQHF
.	TRBV10-3	TRBJ2-3	13	.	TGTGCCATCAGTGCTGGCTTTTCAGATACGCAGTATTTT	CAISAGFSDTQYF
.	TRBV7-9	TRBJ1-5	14	many	TGTGCCAGCACCCAATCGGGGGCGGATCAGCCCCAGCATTTT	CASTQSGADQPQHF
TRBD1	TRBV10-3	TRBJ1-6	15	.	TGTGCCATCAAAGGGACAGCGTGGTGGAATTCACCCCTCCACTTT	CAIKGTAWWNSPLHF
.	TRBV14	TRBJ1-6	11	.	TGTGCCATCTCCAATAATTCACCCCTCCACTTT	CAISNNSPLHF
.	TRBV7-9	TRBJ1-5	17	.	TGTGCCAGCAGCCCAGATTTGCCGGGTTGGAGCAATCAGCCCCAGCATTTT	CASSPDLPGWSNQPQHF
.	TRBV29-1	TRBJ1-2	14	few	TGCAGCGTTGAAGATCTAGTGGGGCAGGGGGGCTACACCTTC	CSVEDLVGQGGYTF
.	TRBV15	TRBJ2-6	13	many	TGTGCCATCTCGGAAGCTGGGGCCAACGTCCTGACTTTC	CAISEAGANVLTF
.	TRBV7-9	TRBJ1-4	14	few	TGCGCCAGCAGCCCTTACACAGAGAATGAAAAACTGTTTTTT	CASSPYTENEKLFF
.	TRBV7-2	TRBJ2-3	12	few	TGTGCCAGCAGCACCCTCACAGATACGCAGTATTTT	CASSTLTDTQYF
.	TRBV2	TRBJ1-4	13	.	TGTGCCAGCAGTGCCCAGGCTAATGAAAAACTGTTTTTT	CASSAQANEKLFF
.	TRBV20-1	TRBJ1-1	13	few	TGCAGTGCTTCCCCAGGGTGGAACACTGAAGCTTTCTTT	CSASPGWNTEAFF
.	TRBV29-1	TRBJ1-2	13	many	TGCAGCGTTGATCCCGGTTTTAATCAAGGCTACACCTTC	CSVDPGFNQGYTF
.	TRBV29-1	TRBJ2-5	12	.	TGCAGCCCTCGGGTAGCGGAAGAGACCCAGTACTTC	CSPRVAEETQYF
TRBD1	TRBV11-1	TRBJ2-5	13	.	TGTGCCATCAGACAGGGGACGCGGGAGACCCAGTACTTC	CAIRQGTRETQYF
.	TRBV2	TRBJ1-2	14	.	TGTGCCAGCAGTGCCCAGGGGATCGGCTATGGCTACACCTTC	CASSAQGIGYGYTF
.	TRBV24-1	TRBJ1-5	14	once	TGTGCCACCAGTTACGGGGAGGGGAATCAGCCCCAGCATTTT	CATSYGEGNQPQHF
.	TRBV7-9	TRBJ1-5	16	many	TGTGCCAGCAGCCGCGGGGGGACGCGGGTCAATCAGCCCCAGCATTTT	CASSRGGTRVNQPQHF
.	TRBV2	TRBJ1-4	12	many	TGTGCCAGCAGTAAGAGGAATGAAAAACTGTTTTTT	CASSKRNEKLFF
.	TRBV20-1	TRBJ2-7	13	.	TGCAGTGCTAGCGGGCGGGGCCGCGACGAGCAGTACTTC	CSASGRGRDEQYF